This entry describes one T cell receptor beta chain. V lost 8 bases and J lost 8, with 16 bases in between. The CDR3 has 13 amino acids. The sample belongs to a study of identical twins. TCRdb re-derived calls from the 5' RACE reads in MiXCR, one entry per CDR3 protein. The table records 550,000 to 700,000 distinct CDR3 sequences, 21% of them present only once. These sequences were also reported in another study, on T cells expressing NK-cell markers.

This sequence originates from a woman between 18 and 30 years old in good health. Sample: PBMCs. The chain recombines TRBV12-3 or TRBV12-4 with TRBJ2-1; D is undetermined. In DNA, the CDR3 is TGTGCCAGCGCCAGGACGGTTGGCGATGAGCAGTTCTTC. It specifies CASARTVGDEQFF.